This is a list of T cell receptor beta chains from one sample in a study of blood T cell repertoires in COVID-19. TCRdb's copy holds only in-frame clones and misses some; the assay was immunoSEQ multiplex PCR. The sample carries over 400,000 clones, approximately 88% recorded once. The sequenced sample was peripheral blood. The source is a woman in her fifties or sixties with COVID-19, enrolled during active disease. Each CDR3 is given with its conserved first and last residue. D genes are given only for firm matches. Where a row states a size, it is once, few, many or the class of an expanded clone; other rows omit it.

D: NA; J: TRBJ1-2; size: once; V: TRBV3-1/TRBV3-2; CDR3: CASSQVGGYTF; DNA: TGTGCCAGCAGCCAAGTCGGTGGCTACACCTTC
D: NA; J: TRBJ1-5; size: NA; V: TRBV11-2; CDR3: CASSFSGGGQPQHF; DNA: TGTGCCAGCAGCTTTAGTGGGGGCGGTCAGCCCCAGCATTTT
D: TRBD1; J: TRBJ1-2; size: NA; V: TRBV4-2; CDR3: CASSQPTGARAFNTF; DNA: TGTGCCAGCAGCCAGCCCACAGGGGCGAGGGCTTTTAACACCTTC
D: NA; J: TRBJ2-7; size: once; V: TRBV7-8; CDR3: CASSLGAPSSQLGRSEQYF; DNA: TGTGCCAGCAGCCTGGGAGCCCCTAGTTCGCAGTTAGGTCGTAGCGAGCAGTACTTC
D: TRBD2; J: TRBJ2-5; size: NA; V: TRBV11-3; CDR3: CASSLGGTSGETQETQYF; DNA: TGTGCCAGCAGCTTAGGGGGGACTAGCGGTGAAACCCAAGAGACCCAGTACTTC
D: NA; J: TRBJ1-4; size: NA; V: TRBV11-2; CDR3: CASSKGFTNEKLFF; DNA: TGTGCCAGCAGCAAGGGGTTTACTAATGAAAAACTGTTTTTT
D: NA; J: TRBJ1-2; size: NA; V: TRBV30; CDR3: CAWSVFRDYGYTF; DNA: TGTGCCTGGAGTGTTTTCCGGGACTATGGCTACACCTTC
D: TRBD1; J: TRBJ2-7; size: NA; V: TRBV24-1; CDR3: CATSTGKSYEQYF; DNA: TGTGCCACCTCGACAGGGAAATCCTACGAGCAGTACTTC
D: TRBD1; J: TRBJ2-7; size: once; V: TRBV7-8; CDR3: CASSIRQGLTEQYF; DNA: TGTGCCAGCAGCATCAGACAGGGGCTCACGGAGCAGTACTTC
D: NA; J: TRBJ2-3; size: NA; V: TRBV2; CDR3: CASSRGGQATDTQYF; DNA: TGTGCCAGTTCCCGGGGTGGGCAAGCCACAGATACGCAGTATTTT
D: NA; J: TRBJ1-1; size: NA; V: TRBV7-3; CDR3: CASSLIAGMNTEAFF; DNA: TGTGCCAGCAGCTTAATAGCGGGTATGAACACTGAAGCTTTCTTT
D: NA; J: TRBJ2-7; size: NA; V: TRBV19; CDR3: CASSPSAYEQYF; DNA: TGTGCCAGTAGTCCCTCCGCCTACGAGCAGTACTTC
D: TRBD2; J: TRBJ2-1; size: NA; V: TRBV2; CDR3: CASSEWIAGTNEQFF; DNA: TGTGCCAGCAGTGAATGGATAGCGGGGACGAATGAGCAGTTCTTC
D: NA; J: TRBJ1-1; size: NA; V: TRBV10-3; CDR3: CAISDFRGENEAFF; DNA: TGTGCCATCAGTGATTTCAGGGGCGAAAATGAAGCTTTCTTT
D: TRBD1; J: TRBJ1-6; size: NA; V: TRBV5-1; CDR3: CASSPGQGDSPLHF; DNA: TGCGCCAGCAGCCCGGGACAGGGGGACTCACCCCTCCACTTT
D: TRBD2; J: TRBJ2-3; size: NA; V: TRBV6-4; CDR3: CASSGREGLAGLSADTQYF; DNA: TGTGCCAGCAGTGGAAGGGAAGGACTAGCGGGGTTGAGCGCAGATACGCAGTATTTT
D: NA; J: TRBJ1-5; size: NA; V: TRBV7-9; CDR3: CASSPTGYTYNQPQHF; DNA: TGTGCCAGCAGCCCGACAGGATACACGTACAATCAGCCCCAGCATTTT
D: TRBD2; J: TRBJ2-5; size: few; V: TRBV5-4; CDR3: CASSFRAGGETQYF; DNA: TGTGCCAGCAGCTTTCGGGCGGGGGGAGAGACCCAGTACTTC
D: TRBD2; J: TRBJ2-1; size: NA; V: TRBV12-5; CDR3: CASGERGGQEEQFF; DNA: TGTGCTAGTGGTGAGCGGGGGGGCCAGGAGGAGCAGTTCTTC
D: TRBD1; J: TRBJ1-2; size: NA; V: TRBV3-1/TRBV3-2; CDR3: CASRSTGGDTGYTF; DNA: TGTGCCAGTCGGTCGACAGGGGGCGATACTGGCTACACCTTC
D: TRBD1; J: TRBJ2-7; size: NA; V: TRBV12-5; CDR3: CASGPRDREYEQYF; DNA: TGTGCTAGTGGCCCCCGGGACAGGGAATACGAGCAGTACTTC
D: NA; J: TRBJ1-1; size: NA; V: TRBV2; CDR3: CASSEAFMNTEAFF; DNA: TGTGCCAGCAGTGAAGCCTTTATGAACACTGAAGCTTTCTTT
D: TRBD2; J: TRBJ2-3; size: once; V: TRBV29-1; CDR3: CSVTGTRGTDTQYF; DNA: TGCAGCGTGACCGGGACTAGGGGCACAGATACGCAGTATTTT
D: NA; J: TRBJ1-3; size: NA; V: TRBV30; CDR3: CAWRGYAGLVGNTIYF; DNA: TGTGCCTGGAGAGGCTATGCTGGGCTGGTTGGAAACACCATATATTTT
D: TRBD1; J: TRBJ1-2; size: NA; V: TRBV6-5; CDR3: CASSSGTAKGYTF; DNA: TGTGCCAGCAGCTCCGGGACAGCAAAGGGCTACACCTTC
D: NA; J: TRBJ2-3; size: NA; V: TRBV6-5; CDR3: CASSYSSRASTDTQYF; DNA: TGTGCCAGCAGTTACTCGTCCAGGGCCTCCACAGATACGCAGTATTTT
D: NA; J: TRBJ1-1; size: NA; V: TRBV16; CDR3: CASSQLVNTEAFF; DNA: TGTGCCAGCAGCCAATTAGTGAACACTGAAGCTTTCTTT
D: NA; J: TRBJ2-1; size: NA; V: TRBV5-1; CDR3: CASSLPRGDEQFF; DNA: TGCGCCAGCAGCTTACCCAGGGGGGATGAGCAGTTCTTC
D: NA; J: TRBJ2-7; size: NA; V: TRBV27; CDR3: CASSFDSSYEQYF; DNA: TGTGCCAGCAGTTTTGACTCTTCCTACGAGCAGTACTTC
D: TRBD1; J: TRBJ2-1; size: NA; V: TRBV6-5; CDR3: CASSYDLSTGDNEQFF; DNA: TGTGCCAGCAGTTACGATCTTTCGACAGGGGACAATGAGCAGTTCTTC
D: NA; J: TRBJ1-4; size: NA; V: TRBV7-2; CDR3: CASSRQYNEKLFF; DNA: TGTGCCAGCAGCCGACAGTATAATGAAAAACTGTTTTTT
D: NA; J: TRBJ2-5; size: NA; V: TRBV7-8; CDR3: CASSLWTNGETQYF; DNA: TGTGCCAGCAGCCTCTGGACTAACGGGGAGACCCAGTACTTC
D: TRBD1; J: TRBJ2-5; size: NA; V: TRBV5-1; CDR3: CASSLEGQGSSETQYF; DNA: TGCGCCAGCAGCTTGGAGGGACAGGGAAGTTCGGAGACCCAGTACTTC
D: NA; J: TRBJ1-4; size: NA; V: TRBV7-9; CDR3: CASRPQGENEKLFF; DNA: TGTGCCAGCAGGCCCCAGGGCGAGAATGAAAAACTGTTTTTT
D: NA; J: TRBJ2-2; size: NA; V: TRBV19; CDR3: CASSIESASRELFF; DNA: TGTGCCAGTAGTATTGAGAGCGCTTCCCGGGAGCTGTTTTTT
D: NA; J: TRBJ1-1; size: NA; V: TRBV18; CDR3: CASSLGGGVNTEAFF; DNA: TGTGCCAGCTCGTTGGGAGGAGGAGTGAACACTGAAGCTTTCTTT
D: NA; J: TRBJ1-1; size: once; V: TRBV28; CDR3: CASINPPVGGDTEAFF; DNA: TGTGCCAGCATTAACCCCCCCGTCGGAGGTGACACTGAAGCTTTCTTT
D: NA; J: TRBJ2-5; size: NA; V: TRBV18; CDR3: CASSGWSQETQYF; DNA: TGTGCCAGCTCCGGGTGGTCCCAAGAGACCCAGTACTTC
D: NA; J: TRBJ1-1; size: NA; V: TRBV4-1; CDR3: CASSQVQGRTEAFF; DNA: TGCGCCAGCAGCCAAGTCCAGGGTCGGACTGAAGCTTTCTTT
D: TRBD1; J: TRBJ1-5; size: NA; V: TRBV2; CDR3: CASSERQGTAQPQHF; DNA: TGTGCCAGCAGTGAACGACAGGGGACCGCTCAGCCCCAGCATTTT
D: NA; J: TRBJ1-1; size: NA; V: TRBV7-5; CDR3: CASSLQGETEAFF; DNA: TGTGCCAGCAGTCTACAGGGGGAAACTGAAGCTTTCTTT